Presented here are 16 T cell receptor beta chains from one specimen sequenced in a study of blood T cells in healthy people across ages. It was with a sample-barcoded 5' primer and a J-beta primer mix that a second PCR of roughly 6 to 12 cycles was run. From the 5' RACE reads, TCRdb called clonotypes with MiXCR, one entry per CDR3 protein. The sample records some 1.8 million distinct CDR3 sequences, roughly two fifths being singletons. Source material: blood. The receptors derive from a human donor in good health.

V is TRBV7-9 and J is TRBJ2-3; a weak D match, TRBD1 (5 bases). The CDR3 totals 15 residues. Germline V gene sequence: CDR1 SEHNR, CDR2 FQNEAQ (reference sequence). The V end was cut by 5 bases, the J end by 4 bases, with 16 bases between. As DNA, the CDR3 is TGTGCCAGCAGCCAATTCGGCCAGGGTGCAGATACGCAGTATTTT. It is translated as CASSQFGQGADTQYF.

V gene TRBV3-1 combines with J gene TRBJ2-7, with 9 bases fitting TRBD1. Germline lookup yields CDR1 LGHDT and CDR2 YNNKEL (reference sequence). V lost 5 bases to trimming and J lost 4 bases; unmatched junction nucleotides: 9. The CDR3 has 15 amino acids. DNA of the CDR3: TGTGCCAGCAGCAAGCCCGGGACAGGGAGATACGAGCAGTACTTC. Translated: CASSKPGTGRYEQYF.

This clonotype was seen only a few times. This sequence joins TRBV7-2 and TRBJ2-1; D assignment may be TRBD1 or TRBD2 (5 bases each). The V end lost 1 base, the J end lost 9 bases, and 22 bases lay between the germline ends. The CDR3 covers 17 residues. CDR1 and CDR2 (germline): SGHTA, FQGNSA. In nucleotides, the CDR3 is TGTGCCAGCAGCTTAGAATGGGGACCAGTAGACGGAAGTGAGCAGTTCTTC. This sequence encodes CASSLEWGPVDGSEQFF. Looking up the rest from reference TRBV7-2 and TRBJ2-1 gives the full variable domain: GAGVSQSPSNKVTEKGKDVELRCDPISGHTALYWYRQSLGQGLEFLIYFQGNSAPDKSGLPSDRFSAERTGGSVSTLTIQRTQQEDSAVYLCASSLEWGPVDGSEQFFGPGTRLTVL.

The chain's CDR3 is CASSYFGQSYEQYF. CDR3 in DNA: TGTGCCAGCAGTTACTTCGGACAGTCCTACGAGCAGTACTTC. V and J are TRBV6-2 or TRBV6-3 and TRBJ2-7; tentative D call: TRBD1 (6 bases). This CDR3 comprises 14 residues. Per the germline V gene, CDR1 is MNHEY and CDR2 is SVGEGT. Between the trimmed V and J ends, which lost 1 base and 1 base, there was a span of 8 bases.

The chain combines TRBV9 with TRBJ2-2; D unclear. This CDR3 region has 17 residues. Between the trimmed V and J ends, which lost 2 bases and 4 bases, there was a span of 18 bases. Germline V lookup: CDR1 SGDLS, CDR2 YYNGEE. The CDR3 coding sequence is TGTGCCAGCAGCGTTACCCTGGACCACACCGGCACCGGGGAGCTGTTTTTT. The encoded protein is CASSVTLDHTGTGELFF.

This clonotype was counted between two and nine times. This chain uses TRBV12-5 with TRBJ2-7; TRBD1 or TRBD2 may be the D gene (5 bases each). Per the germline V gene, CDR1 is LGHNT and CDR2 is FRNRAP. V shed 1 base and J shed 3 bases, with 7 bases lying between them. CDR3 length: 13 residues. CDR3 loop: CASGLGGFYEQYF. The CDR3 DNA reads as TGTGCTAGTGGTTTGGGGGGGTTCTACGAGCAGTACTTC.

This clonotype has only a few counts. V gene TRBV20-1 combines with J gene TRBJ2-7, with a weak D call TRBD1 (6 bases). The CDR3 is 15 residues long. Deletions cut 4 bases from V and 0 bases from J, with 16 bases between. The germline CDR1 and CDR2 sequences are DFQATT and SNEGSKA (reference sequence). This CDR3 is CSATITGLSSYEQYF. CDR3 nucleotide sequence: TGCAGTGCTACCATAACAGGGCTTTCCTCCTACGAGCAGTACTTC.

The chain couples TRBV7-2 to TRBJ2-7, with 8 bases lining up with TRBD2. Losses at the gene ends were 6 bases for V and 3 bases for J; bases not matched to a gene: 7. Per germline, CDR1 SGHTA and CDR2 FQGNSA. This CDR3 has 14 amino acids. The CDR3 DNA sequence: TGTGCCAGCAGTTCGAACGGGGGGGACTACGAGCAGTACTTC. Translation: CASSSNGGDYEQYF. The whole variable domain, remainder taken from reference TRBV7-2 and TRBJ2-7, is GAGVSQSPSNKVTEKGKDVELRCDPISGHTALYWYRQSLGQGLEFLIYFQGNSAPDKSGLPSDRFSAERTGGSVSTLTIQRTQQEDSAVYLCASSSNGGDYEQYFGPGTRLTVT.

This chain connects TRBV4-1 to TRBJ2-1; possible D gene TRBD2, 6 bases. Per germline, CDR1 MGHRA and CDR2 YSYEKL. This CDR3 region has 14 residues. Trimming removed 3 bases from V and 5 bases from J, with 11 bases in between. The DNA of the CDR3 is TGCGCCAGCAGCCAGGGGGGAGAGGACAATGAGCAGTTCTTC. Its translation: CASSQGGEDNEQFF.

This sequence joins TRBV20-1 and TRBJ2-4, with a weak D call TRBD1 (6 bases). The V end was cut by 0 bases, the J end by 8 bases, with 11 bases between. This CDR3 comprises 13 residues. Germline V gives CDR1 DFQATT, CDR2 SNEGSKA (reference sequence). The CDR3 region has the DNA TGCAGTGCTAGAGACACAGGGTTTGACATTCAGTACTTC. Residues: CSARDTGFDIQYF.

As to this clonotype: At one of its ends the junction is not consistent with the germline gene, which may arise from a read error. This chain joins TRBV2 and TRBJ2-7; D remains unclear. The CDR3 runs to 14 residues. Per germline, CDR1 SNHLY and CDR2 FYNNEI. The CDR3 is CANSLDFTSYEQYF. CDR3 bases: TGTGCCAACAGTCTAGACTTTACCTCCTACGAGCAGTACTTC.

The chain couples TRBV10-3 to TRBJ2-5; D is possibly TRBD1 (6 bases). This CDR3 comprises 16 residues. Germline V lookup: CDR1 ENHRY, CDR2 SYGVKD. V lost 1 base to trimming and J lost 3 bases, with 15 bases between them. The CDR3 protein is CAISEFGAGAEETQYF. In DNA form, the CDR3 reads TGTGCCATCAGTGAGTTCGGGGCAGGGGCAGAAGAGACCCAGTACTTC.

This clonotype was seen more than once but under ten times. The chain uses TRBV4-3 and TRBJ1-2; D not resolved. Per the germline V gene, CDR1 is LGHNA and CDR2 is YSLEER. There are 14 residues in the CDR3. The V end lost 0 bases, the J end lost 5 bases, and 10 bases lay between the germline ends. CDR3 in amino acids: CASSQDVHLYGYTF. In DNA form, the CDR3 reads TGCGCCAGCAGCCAAGATGTCCACCTTTATGGCTACACCTTC.

V and J are TRBV4-3 and TRBJ1-1, with 8 bases lining up with TRBD1. From germline, CDR1 is LGHNA and CDR2 YSLEER. V trimming: 0 bases; J trimming: 8 bases; junction bases outside the gene matches: 8. This CDR3 has 15 amino acids. In DNA form, the CDR3 reads TGCGCCAGCAGCCAAGAAGGCAGGGGGCAAGGGGAAGCTTTCTTT. It translates to CASSQEGRGQGEAFF.

This clonotype was seen only a few times. Here the CDR3 reads CSARDPVRTSGHNEQFF. The CDR3 DNA reads TGCAGTGCTAGAGACCCCGTCAGGACTAGCGGCCACAATGAGCAGTTCTTC. V usage is TRBV20-1 and J usage is TRBJ2-1, with 10 positions matching TRBD2. The ends lost 0 bases at V and 5 bases at J; junction bases unmatched: 10. Germline V gene sequence: CDR1 DFQATT, CDR2 SNEGSKA (reference sequence). CDR3 length: 17 amino acids.

The gene calls are TRBV6-2 or TRBV6-3 and TRBJ1-5; D is undetermined. CDR3 size: 14 residues. In germline, CDR1 is MNHEY, CDR2 SVGEGT. Between the trimmed V and J ends, which lost 0 bases and 2 bases, there was a span of 5 bases. In DNA, the CDR3 is TGTGCCAGCAGTTACTCGGCGCGCAATCAGCCCCAGCATTTT. It yields the protein CASSYSARNQPQHF.